This T cell receptor (beta chain) was identified during a study of CD8 T cells in ankylosing spondylitis. TCRdb reprocessed the 5' RACE reads via MiXCR and lists one record per CDR3 protein. Among a few hundred thousand distinct CDR3 sequences listed, about 10% were seen once. This clonotype was seen at least ten times. The V gene end was trimmed by 7 bases and the J gene end by 4 bases; junction bases not matched to a gene: 10. This CDR3 comprises 15 residues. Germline V gene lookup returns CDR1 MNHEY and CDR2 SMNVEV (reference sequence). The sample was blood, either unsorted or a sorted T cell fraction (not recorded which). This TCR came from a male donor with ankylosing spondylitis or in good health (not recorded which). V is TRBV27 and J is TRBJ1-1; the match to TRBD1 covers 9 bases. CDR3 bases: TGTGCCAGCAATACCGGGACAGGGTTGGGCACTGAAGCTTTCTTT. The encoded protein is CASNTGTGLGTEAFF.